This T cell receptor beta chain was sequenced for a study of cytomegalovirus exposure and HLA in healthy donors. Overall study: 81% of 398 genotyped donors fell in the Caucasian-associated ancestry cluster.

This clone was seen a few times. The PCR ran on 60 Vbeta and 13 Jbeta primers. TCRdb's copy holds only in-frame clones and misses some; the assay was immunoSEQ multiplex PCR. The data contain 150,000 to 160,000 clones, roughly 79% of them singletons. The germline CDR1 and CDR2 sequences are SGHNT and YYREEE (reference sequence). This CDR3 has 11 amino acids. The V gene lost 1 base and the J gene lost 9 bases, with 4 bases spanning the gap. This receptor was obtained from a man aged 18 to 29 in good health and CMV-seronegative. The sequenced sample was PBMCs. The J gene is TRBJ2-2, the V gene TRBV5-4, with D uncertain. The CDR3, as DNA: TGTGCCAGCAGCTTGCTCCGGGAGCTGTTTTTT. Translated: CASSLLRELFF.